The next 2 T cell receptor beta chains were all read from a single sample in a study of control samples from healthy donors and cancer patients. The repertoire was sequenced with immunoSEQ multiplex PCR; TCRdb's copy has only in-frame clones and lacks some. The table records roughly 92,000 clones, more than 85% of them present only once. What was sequenced was blood. Receptors originate from a woman between 50 and 59 years old in good health.

This rearrangement joins TRBV5-6 to TRBJ1-4; D unresolved. Deletions cut 3 bases from V and 3 bases from J, with 15 bases between. The CDR3 covers 16 residues. From germline, CDR1 is SGHDT and CDR2 YYEEEE. CDR3 sequence: CASSSSWGGSNEKLFF. The CDR3 region has the DNA TGTGCCAGCAGCTCGAGTTGGGGAGGCTCTAATGAAAAACTGTTTTTT.

The genes are TRBV12-3 or TRBV12-4 and TRBJ2-7; D remains ambiguous. Trimming removed 5 bases at V and 1 base at J, with 6 bases between. There are 12 residues in the CDR3. As DNA, the CDR3 is TGTGCCAGCAGTGGGGATTCCTACGAGCAGTACTTC. This codes for CASSGDSYEQYF.